A single sample gave rise to the 25 T cell receptor beta chains below, sequenced in a study of beta chain features in type 1 diabetes. Investigators reverse transcribed all isolated RNA, so they sequenced expressed TCRB transcripts. Some clones are missing from TCRdb's copy, which holds only in-frame ones; the method was immunoSEQ multiplex PCR. The data show fewer than 200,000 clones, about 8.5% seen once. Sequencing input: central memory CD4+ T cells from blood. The receptors come from a man aged 18 to 30 in good health.

The chain combines TRBV7-2 with TRBJ1-1, with D perhaps TRBD1 (5 bases). CDR3 length equals 14 residues. The ends were cut back, 3 bases at V and 1 base at J, with 9 bases in the middle. Per germline, CDR1 SGHTA and CDR2 FQGNSA. This chain's CDR3 is CASSFGQGNTEAFF. In nucleotides, the CDR3 is TGTGCCAGCAGCTTTGGTCAGGGGAACACTGAAGCTTTCTTT.

The chain uses TRBV5-1 and TRBJ2-2; TRBD1 is a possible D gene (6 bases). The germline gives CDR1 SGHRS, CDR2 YFSETQ. The CDR3 consists of 15 residues. Trimming took 1 base from V and 6 from J, leaving 13 bases between them. The CDR3 sequence is CASSLQGNLAGELFF. CDR3 in DNA: TGCGCCAGCAGCTTGCAGGGGAATTTGGCCGGGGAGCTGTTTTTT.

This clone has a handful of counts. The chain couples TRBV6-5 to TRBJ2-3, with D perhaps TRBD1 (7 bases). CDR1 and CDR2 (germline): MNHEY, SVGAGI. The CDR3 runs to 12 residues. The V and J ends lost 2 bases and 11 bases respectively, with 11 bases between them. CDR3 region: CASSYRRDRQYF. CDR3 coding DNA: TGTGCCAGCAGTTACCGGCGGGACAGGCAGTATTTT.

This clone was seen more than once but under ten times. The V gene is TRBV28, the J gene TRBJ2-2; D gene unclear. Trimming removed 2 bases at V and 2 bases at J, with 9 bases between. The CDR3 covers 15 residues. Per germline, CDR1 MDHEN and CDR2 SYDVKM. The CDR3 protein is CASSLPLLNTGELFF. DNA of the CDR3: TGTGCCAGCAGTTTACCTCTTTTAAACACCGGGGAGCTGTTTTTT.

This clone was observed a handful of times. V and J are TRBV10-3 and TRBJ2-5; D gene unclear. Germline V gene data show CDR1 as ENHRY and CDR2 as SYGVKD. CDR3 length: 11 amino acids. V was cut by 11 bases and J by 3 bases, with 10 bases left in between. The CDR3 sequence: CAVESEETQYF. CDR3 DNA sequence: TGTGCCGTTGAGAGCGAAGAGACCCAGTACTTC.

Only a few counts were recorded for this clone. The gene calls are TRBV4-2 and TRBJ2-3; 7 nucleotides align to TRBD2. This CDR3 contains 16 residues. Germline-derived CDR1 and CDR2 are LGHNA and YNFKEQ. The J segment lost 0 bases and the V segment lost 2 bases, leaving 5 bases of the junction unmatched. CDR3 loop: CASSQTISGSTDTQYF. The CDR3 nucleotides read TGTGCCAGCAGCCAAACCATTAGCGGGAGCACAGATACGCAGTATTTT.

The rearrangement joins TRBV7-2 to TRBJ1-2, with a tentative D call TRBD1 (5 bases). Trimming pared 1 base from V and 7 bases from J, leaving 10 bases between. The CDR3 runs to 13 residues. Germline CDR1 and CDR2: SGHTA and FQGNSA. CDR3 sequence reads: CASSLGRRGGYTF. CDR3 bases: TGTGCCAGCAGCTTAGGACGGAGGGGTGGCTACACCTTC.

The chain combines TRBV29-1 with TRBJ2-2; D possibly corresponds to TRBD2 (6 bases). V lost 3 bases and J lost 5, with 16 bases in between. CDR3 size: 15 residues. Germline V gene sequence: CDR1 SQVTM, CDR2 ANQGSEA. CDR3 region: CSVERRGRGTGELFF. The CDR3 coding sequence is TGCAGCGTTGAGAGGAGGGGACGCGGGACCGGGGAGCTGTTTTTT.

This rearrangement joins TRBV9 to TRBJ1-2; D uncertain. Germline V gene sequence: CDR1 SGDLS, CDR2 YYNGEE. V lost 0 bases, J lost 0 bases, and 3 bases lay in between. The CDR3 has 13 amino acids. CDR3 protein: CASSVDTNYGYTF. As DNA, the CDR3 is TGTGCCAGCAGCGTAGACACTAACTATGGCTACACCTTC. Full variable domain (outside the CDR3, taken from reference TRBV9 and TRBJ1-2): DSGVTQTPKHLITATGQRVTLRCSPRSGDLSVYWYQQSLDQGLQFLIQYYNGEERAKGNILERFSAQQFPDLHSELNLSSLELGDSALYFCASSVDTNYGYTFGSGTRLTVV.

In this sample, this clone is medium-sized. The chain recombines TRBV7-8 with TRBJ2-2; 9 nucleotides line up with TRBD1. Germline V gene data show CDR1 as SGHVS and CDR2 as FQNEAQ. Losses at the gene ends were 5 bases for V and 7 bases for J; bases not matched to a gene: 14. CDR3 length: 17 amino acids. The CDR3 nucleotides read TGTGCCAGCAGCCAGTACTCTGGACAGGGGTCTCTCGGGGAGCTGTTTTTT. This gives the protein CASSQYSGQGSLGELFF. Based on the CDR3 plus reference TRBV7-8 and TRBJ2-2, the full variable domain is GAGVSQSPRYKVAKRGQDVALRCDPISGHVSLFWYQQALGQGPEFLTYFQNEAQLDKSGLPSDRFFAERPEGSVSTLKIQRTQQEDSAVYLCASSQYSGQGSLGELFFGEGSRLTVL.

This sequence joins TRBV2 and TRBJ2-1; 9 positions agree with TRBD2. J lost 0 bases, V lost 10 bases, and 10 bases had no gene match. Per the germline V gene, CDR1 is SNHLY and CDR2 is FYNNEI. CDR3 length equals 16 residues. The chain's CDR3 is CATRLADLYSYNEQFF. The CDR3 DNA follows: TGTGCCACCCGACTAGCGGACTTATACTCCTACAATGAGCAGTTCTTC.

This clone was seen ten or more times. The CDR3 loop reads CATAEPGQKYYEQYF. In DNA form, the CDR3 reads TGTGCCACCGCAGAACCGGGACAGAAATACTACGAGCAGTACTTC. The chain links TRBV6-6 to TRBJ2-7; TRBD1 matches 7 bases. V shed 10 bases, J shed 3 bases, and the junction held 15 bases outside the gene matches. Per germline, CDR1 MNHNY and CDR2 SVGAGI (reference sequence). This CDR3 has 15 residues.

This clone was detected many times. The chain combines TRBV7-9 with TRBJ2-4; a possible D gene is TRBD1 (6 bases). This CDR3 is 15 amino acids long. Germline CDR1 is SEHNR and CDR2 is FQNEAQ (reference sequence). Trimming removed 3 bases at V and 1 base at J, with 10 bases between. This chain's CDR3 is CASSLDSMAKNIQYF. The CDR3 region has the DNA TGTGCCAGCAGCTTGGACAGTATGGCCAAAAACATTCAGTACTTC.

This chain links TRBV4-3 with TRBJ1-2, with 10 bases fitting TRBD1. The CDR3 extends over 14 amino acids. J lost 6 bases, V lost 4 bases, and 5 bases had no gene match. CDR1 LGHNA and CDR2 YSLEER come from the germline V gene. The CDR3 nucleotides read TGCGCCAGCAGCCTGAACGGACAGGGGGATGGCTACACCTTC. Translated: CASSLNGQGDGYTF.

This clone was seen more than once but under ten times. The chain couples TRBV7-9 to TRBJ1-2; D unclear. Germline CDR1 reads SEHNR; CDR2 reads FQNEAQ (reference sequence). V shed 4 bases and J shed 0 bases, with 12 bases lying between them. CDR3 size: 15 residues. The CDR3 DNA sequence: TGTGCCAGCAGCTCCCGGTCGGGGTCTAACTATGGCTACACCTTC. Translated, it gives CASSSRSGSNYGYTF.

In this sample, this clone turned up a few times. The CDR3 loop is CASSLAGRAEAFF. CDR3 sequence (DNA): TGTGCCAGCAGCTTAGCAGGGCGGGCTGAAGCTTTCTTT. The chain recombines TRBV7-2 with TRBJ1-1; no clear D gene. CDR3 length equals 13 residues. CDR1 is SGHTA and CDR2 is FQGNSA in the germline V gene. The ends were cut back, 0 bases at V and 6 bases at J, with 8 bases in the middle.

This clone was counted many times. At the DNA level, this CDR3 is encoded by other sequences in the same sample as well. The chain links TRBV18 to TRBJ2-1; 13 nucleotides match TRBD2. Trimming cost V 0 bases and J 9 bases; bases outside gene matches: 5. CDR3 size: 16 residues. In germline, CDR1 is KGHSH, CDR2 LQKENI. CDR3 in amino acids: CASSPPTSGGAGEQFF. In DNA, the CDR3 is TGTGCCAGCTCACCACCAACTAGCGGGGGGGCAGGTGAGCAGTTCTTC.

This clone appeared a few times. The V and J genes are TRBV7-9 and TRBJ1-1; D unresolved. Germline CDR1 and CDR2: SEHNR and FQNEAQ (reference sequence). V was clipped by 2 bases and J by 1 base, with 8 bases between them. CDR3 size: 14 residues. CDR3 sequence: CASSLLGTNTEAFF. In nucleotides, the CDR3 is TGTGCCAGCAGCTTACTGGGCACGAACACTGAAGCTTTCTTT.

The sample holds many counts of this clone. The gene calls are TRBV14 and TRBJ1-1; D gene unclear. CDR3 length equals 13 residues. The germline V gene encodes CDR1 SGHDN and CDR2 FVKESK. V was cut by 4 bases and J by 1 base, with 7 bases left in between. The DNA of the CDR3 is TGTGCCAGCAGCCTCAACAGGAACACTGAAGCTTTCTTT. This encodes CASSLNRNTEAFF. Filled out from reference TRBV14 and TRBJ1-1, the complete variable domain reads EAGVTQFPSHSVIEKGQTVTLRCDPISGHDNLYWYRRVMGKEIKFLLHFVKESKQDESGMPNNRFLAERTGGTYSTLKVQPAELEDSGVYFCASSLNRNTEAFFGQGTRLTVV.

This clone turned up a few times. This chain links TRBV9 with TRBJ1-3, with a tentative D call TRBD1 (5 bases). This CDR3 spans 15 amino acids. The germline V gene has CDR1 SGDLS and CDR2 YYNGEE. Trimming removed 4 bases from V and 2 bases from J, with 13 bases in between. Here the CDR3 reads CASSPQWGAGNTIYF. The CDR3 DNA is TGTGCCAGCAGCCCACAGTGGGGGGCTGGAAACACCATATATTTT.

The chain joins TRBV7-2 to TRBJ2-3; D is perhaps TRBD2 (5 bases). Germline CDR1 reads SGHTA; CDR2 reads FQGNSA. Trimming shortened V by 1 base and J by 1 base, and 15 bases separated the two germline ends. The CDR3 contains 17 residues. CDR3 DNA sequence: TGTGCCAGCAGCTTAGTCGCCGGAGGAGCGGGCACAGATACGCAGTATTTT. This encodes CASSLVAGGAGTDTQYF. Supplemented by reference TRBV7-2 and TRBJ2-3, the full variable domain reads GAGVSQSPSNKVTEKGKDVELRCDPISGHTALYWYRQSLGQGLEFLIYFQGNSAPDKSGLPSDRFSAERTGGSVSTLTIQRTQQEDSAVYLCASSLVAGGAGTDTQYFGPGTRLTVL.

This clone was seen a few times. The chain employs TRBV4-1 and TRBJ2-5, with D perhaps TRBD1 (5 bases). The length of the CDR3 is 15 residues. CDR1 MGHRA and CDR2 YSYEKL come from the germline V gene. Between the trimmed V and J ends, which lost 0 bases and 2 bases, there was a span of 10 bases. CDR3 nucleotides: TGCGCCAGCAGCCAAGATTTGCACAGGCAAGAGACCCAGTACTTC. Amino acid sequence: CASSQDLHRQETQYF.

In its sample, this clone was seen many times. This chain connects TRBV7-8 to TRBJ2-5; the match to TRBD1 covers 7 bases. The CDR3 extends over 15 amino acids. V was pared by 5 bases and J by 5 bases, with 11 bases of the junction left unmatched. The germline V gene encodes CDR1 SGHVS and CDR2 FQNEAQ. This CDR3 reads CASSVPTGSGETQYF. CDR3 bases: TGTGCCAGCAGCGTTCCGACAGGGTCGGGGGAGACCCAGTACTTC.

This clone was counted a few times. V gene TRBV5-1 combines with J gene TRBJ2-3; 9 positions agree with TRBD2. Trimming removed 0 bases from V and 0 bases from J; junction bases left unmatched: 8. The CDR3 is made up of 18 amino acids. Germline V gene sequence: CDR1 SGHRS, CDR2 YFSETQ. This CDR3 is CASSLVRGGRSSTDTQYF. The CDR3 DNA follows: TGCGCCAGCAGCTTGGTGCGGGGGGGCCGATCTAGCACAGATACGCAGTATTTT.

This clone was seen a few times. This chain uses TRBV11-1 with TRBJ1-1; D remains unclear. CDR1 and CDR2 (germline): SGHAT, FQDESV (reference sequence). The length of the CDR3 is 13 residues. V was clipped by 2 bases and J by 1 base, with 5 bases between them. CDR3 nucleotide sequence: TGTGCCAGCAGCTTACAGGCGAACACTGAAGCTTTCTTT. This sequence encodes CASSLQANTEAFF.